The clone carrying this T cell receptor (beta chain) was picked up a small number of times. TCRdb's table, derived via immunoSEQ multiplex PCR, lists solely in-frame clones and lacks some. The table has 100,000 to 150,000 clones, 60% to 80% seen once. The record originates from a study of blood T cell repertoires in COVID-19. The TCR comes from a man in his 60s with acute or convalescent COVID-19. The sequenced sample was peripheral blood.

The CDR3 DNA reads TGTGCCAGCAGCCAAGATGGTTCCGGACAGGGAGTTTTTTTTTCACCCCTCCACTTT. This gives the protein CASSQDGSGQGVFFSPLHF. The gene calls are TRBV14 and TRBJ1-6; 8 bases fit TRBD1. The trim removed 0 bases at V and 9 bases at J, leaving 16 bases unmatched. The CDR3 covers 19 residues. CDR1 is SGHDN and CDR2 is FVKESK in the germline V gene.